The next 14 T cell receptor beta chains were all read from a single sample in a study of control samples from healthy donors and cancer patients. The protocol was immunoSEQ multiplex PCR, while the TCRdb copy is restricted to in-frame clones and leaves out a portion. This sample yields 80,000 or so clones, of which about 95% are seen a single time; more than 5.5% belongs to the top ten. The sequenced sample was blood. The receptor set was obtained from a woman aged 40 to 55 in good health.

The chain uses TRBV28 and TRBJ1-2; TRBD1 matches at 7 bases. Germline V gene lookup returns CDR1 MDHEN and CDR2 SYDVKM. V gave up 3 bases and J gave up 1 base; unmatched junction bases: 5. The CDR3 has 15 amino acids. In DNA form, the CDR3 reads TGTGCCAGCAGTTTCCGGGACAGAAATAACTATGGCTACACCTTC. Protein: CASSFRDRNNYGYTF.

The genes are TRBV19 and TRBJ2-3; D is undetermined. Per the germline V gene, CDR1 is LNHDA and CDR2 is SQIVND (reference sequence). The CDR3 is 12 amino acids. V was trimmed by 5 bases and J by 1 base, leaving 4 bases between them. The CDR3 protein is CASSYRTDTQYF. Written as DNA, the CDR3 is TGTGCCAGTAGTTACCGCACAGATACGCAGTATTTT.

The chain uses TRBV12-3 or TRBV12-4 and TRBJ2-5; D is ambiguous. The CDR3 runs 12 residues. V was pared by 4 bases and J by 4 bases, with 7 bases between. The DNA for the CDR3 is TGTGCCAGCAGTTCCCTTGTAGAGACCCAGTACTTC. Its protein is CASSSLVETQYF.

The chain carries TRBV29-1 and TRBJ1-2; possibly TRBD1 for D (5 bases). CDR1 and CDR2 (germline): SQVTM, ANQGSEA. CDR3 length equals 11 residues. V shed 5 bases and J shed 3 bases, with 7 bases lying between them. CDR3 region: CSVQGDYGYTF. Written as DNA, the CDR3 is TGCAGCGTTCAGGGTGACTATGGCTACACCTTC.

The chain recombines TRBV19 with TRBJ1-5; possible D gene TRBD1, 5 bases. Trimming pared 3 bases from V and 6 bases from J, leaving 15 bases between. CDR3 length equals 15 residues. Germline V gene lookup returns CDR1 LNHDA and CDR2 SQIVND (reference sequence). This chain's CDR3 is CASSIGTDFGQPQHF. The DNA for the CDR3 is TGTGCCAGTAGTATCGGGACTGATTTTGGTCAGCCCCAGCATTTT.

The rearrangement links TRBV6-5 to TRBJ1-2, with a weak D call TRBD1 (5 bases). CDR1 is MNHEY and CDR2 is SVGAGI in the germline V gene. The CDR3 contains 15 residues. V lost 0 bases to trimming and J lost 4 bases, with 12 bases between them. In nucleotides, the CDR3 is TGTGCCAGCAGTTACTCGTATCGGGGCGGCTATGGCTACACCTTC. Translating it yields CASSYSYRGGYGYTF.

The chain uses TRBV4-3 and TRBJ2-6; D is unresolved. Trimming left V 0 bases short and J 0 bases short, with 6 bases between. The germline V gene encodes CDR1 LGHNA and CDR2 YSLEER. This CDR3 is built from 16 residues. The CDR3 nucleotides are TGCGCCAGCAGCCAAGATTATGGCTCTGGGGCCAACGTCCTGACTTTC. It encodes CASSQDYGSGANVLTF.

This chain links TRBV9 with TRBJ2-1, with D perhaps TRBD1 or TRBD2 (5 bases each). V was pared by 4 bases and J by 4 bases, with 24 bases between. The CDR3 has 18 amino acids. Per germline, CDR1 SGDLS and CDR2 YYNGEE. The CDR3 sequence: CASSTTTSVGVGYNEQFF. CDR3 in DNA: TGTGCCAGCAGCACTACAACGAGCGTGGGGGTCGGGTACAATGAGCAGTTCTTC.

The J gene is TRBJ2-3, the V gene TRBV5-6, with no clear D. V gave up 2 bases and J gave up 1 base, with 11 bases separating them. The CDR3 has 15 amino acids. From germline, CDR1 is SGHDT and CDR2 YYEEEE. This chain's CDR3 is CASSFYLPGTDTQYF. CDR3 bases: TGTGCCAGCAGCTTCTATCTACCCGGCACAGATACGCAGTATTTT.

This clone came up a few times. CDR3: CASSRRMDQPQHF. CDR3 nucleotide sequence: TGTGCCAGCAGTCGAAGGATGGATCAGCCCCAGCATTTT. The rearrangement links TRBV12-3 or TRBV12-4 to TRBJ1-5, with unresolved D. V was clipped by 5 bases and J by 5 bases, with 10 bases between them. The CDR3 spans 13 residues.

The chain links TRBV5-5 to TRBJ1-3; D might be TRBD1 (6 bases). CDR1 is SGHKS and CDR2 is YYEKEE in the germline V gene (reference sequence). The length of the CDR3 is 16 residues. Trimming took off 4 bases at V and 2 bases at J, with 16 bases between the two ends. The CDR3 reads CASSVLRGSAGNTIYF. The CDR3 bases are TGTGCCAGCAGCGTCCTCAGGGGTTCTGCTGGAAACACCATATATTTT.

The V call is TRBV2, the J call TRBJ2-7; D gene ambiguous. The CDR3 has 14 amino acids. Per the germline V gene, CDR1 is SNHLY and CDR2 is FYNNEI. The V end was cut by 3 bases, the J end by 5 bases, with 14 bases between. CDR3 sequence: CASSERLNFHEQYF. CDR3 bases: TGTGCCAGCAGTGAGCGTTTAAACTTCCACGAGCAGTACTTC.

In the case of this clone: Additional DNA sequences in this sample encode the identical CDR3. This chain connects TRBV12-3 or TRBV12-4 to TRBJ1-5, with TRBD1 identical over 9 bases. V lost 6 bases to trimming and J lost 4 bases; unmatched junction nucleotides: 1. The CDR3 has 13 residues. CDR3 loop: CASRGTGNQPQHF. CDR3 bases: TGTGCCAGCAGGGGGACAGGGAATCAGCCCCAGCATTTT.

The chain combines TRBV5-1 with TRBJ2-1; 10 bases agree with TRBD2. With 4 bases clipped from V and 1 base from J, the junction kept 2 bases outside the gene matches. CDR1 is SGHRS and CDR2 is YFSETQ in the germline V gene. The CDR3 is 15 residues long. CDR3: CASSTGLASYNEQFF. The DNA of the CDR3 is TGCGCCAGCAGCACGGGACTAGCGTCCTACAATGAGCAGTTCTTC.